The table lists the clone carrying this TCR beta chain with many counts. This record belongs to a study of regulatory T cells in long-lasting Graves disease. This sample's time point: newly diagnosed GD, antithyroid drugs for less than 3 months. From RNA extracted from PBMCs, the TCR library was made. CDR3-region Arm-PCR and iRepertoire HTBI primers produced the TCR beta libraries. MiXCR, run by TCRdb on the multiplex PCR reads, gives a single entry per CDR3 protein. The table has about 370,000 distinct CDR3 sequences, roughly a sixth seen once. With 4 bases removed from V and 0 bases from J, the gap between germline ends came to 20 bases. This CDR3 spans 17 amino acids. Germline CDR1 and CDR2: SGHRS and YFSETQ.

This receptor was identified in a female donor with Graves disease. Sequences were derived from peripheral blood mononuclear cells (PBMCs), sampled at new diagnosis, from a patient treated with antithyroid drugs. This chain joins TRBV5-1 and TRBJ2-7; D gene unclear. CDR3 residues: CASSPGLPIWVSYEQYF. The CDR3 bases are TGCGCCAGCAGCCCTGGGCTCCCCATTTGGGTCTCCTACGAGCAGTACTTC.